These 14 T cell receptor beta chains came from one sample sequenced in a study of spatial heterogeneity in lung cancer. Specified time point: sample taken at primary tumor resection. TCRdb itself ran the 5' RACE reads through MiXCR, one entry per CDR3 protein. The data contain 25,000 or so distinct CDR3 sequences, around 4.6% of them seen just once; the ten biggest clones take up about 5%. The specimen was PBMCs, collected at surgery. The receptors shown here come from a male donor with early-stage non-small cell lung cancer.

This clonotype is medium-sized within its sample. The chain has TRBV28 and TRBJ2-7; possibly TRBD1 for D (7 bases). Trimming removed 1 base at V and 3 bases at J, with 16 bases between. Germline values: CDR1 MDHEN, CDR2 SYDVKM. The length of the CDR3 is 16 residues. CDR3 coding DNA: TGTGCCAGCAGTTTATTTGGAGGGGGCAAGAGCTACGAGCAGTACTTC. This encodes CASSLFGGGKSYEQYF.

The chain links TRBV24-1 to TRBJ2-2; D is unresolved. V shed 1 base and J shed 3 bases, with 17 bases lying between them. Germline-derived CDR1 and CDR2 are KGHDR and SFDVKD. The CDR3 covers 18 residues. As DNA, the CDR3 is TGTGCCACCAGTGATTTCAGCACCGAGGCCCTGGACACCGGGGAGCTGTTTTTT. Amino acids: CATSDFSTEALDTGELFF.

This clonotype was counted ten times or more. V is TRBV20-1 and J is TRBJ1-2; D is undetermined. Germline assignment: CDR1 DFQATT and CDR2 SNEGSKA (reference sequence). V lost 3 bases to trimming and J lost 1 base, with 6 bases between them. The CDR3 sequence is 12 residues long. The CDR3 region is CSASSDNYGYTF. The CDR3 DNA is TGCAGTGCTAGCTCGGATAACTATGGCTACACCTTC.

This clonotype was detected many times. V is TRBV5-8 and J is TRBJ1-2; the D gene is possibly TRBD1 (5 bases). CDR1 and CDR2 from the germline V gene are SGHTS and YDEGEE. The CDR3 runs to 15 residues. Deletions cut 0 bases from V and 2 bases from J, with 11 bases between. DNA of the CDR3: TGTGCCAGCAGCTTGGGTTCAGGGAGGAACTATGGCTACACCTTC. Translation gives CASSLGSGRNYGYTF.

The CDR3 DNA reads as TGTGCCAGCAGTTACCGTCTCCCGGGACAGGGTAAGAACACTGAAGCTTTCTTT. It yields the protein CASSYRLPGQGKNTEAFF. The chain carries TRBV6-5 and TRBJ1-1, with 9 bases matching TRBD1. Germline V CDR1 and CDR2: MNHEY, SVGAGI. CDR3 length: 18 residues. Trimming took 2 bases from V and 1 from J; bases not matched to a gene: 11.

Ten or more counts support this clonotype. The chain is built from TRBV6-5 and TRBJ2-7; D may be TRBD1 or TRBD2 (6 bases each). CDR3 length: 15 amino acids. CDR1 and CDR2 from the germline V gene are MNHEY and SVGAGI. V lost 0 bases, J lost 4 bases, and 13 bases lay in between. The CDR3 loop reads CASSYSQWGAYEQYF. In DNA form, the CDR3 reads TGTGCCAGCAGTTACTCACAGTGGGGGGCTTACGAGCAGTACTTC.

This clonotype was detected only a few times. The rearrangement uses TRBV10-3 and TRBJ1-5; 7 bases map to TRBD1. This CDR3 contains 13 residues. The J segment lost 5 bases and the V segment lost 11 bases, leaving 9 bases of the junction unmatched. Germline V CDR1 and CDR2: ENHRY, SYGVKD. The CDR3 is CAVQTGVDQPQHF. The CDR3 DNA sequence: TGTGCCGTACAAACAGGGGTAGATCAGCCCCAGCATTTT.

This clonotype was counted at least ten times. The CDR3: CASSLEGAVLDGYTF. DNA for the CDR3: TGTGCCAGCAGTTTAGAGGGGGCTGTGTTGGATGGCTACACCTTC. This chain links TRBV12-3 or TRBV12-4 with TRBJ1-2, with 7 bases lining up with TRBD1. There are 15 residues in the CDR3. J gave up 6 bases and V 1 base, and 8 bases lay outside the gene matches.

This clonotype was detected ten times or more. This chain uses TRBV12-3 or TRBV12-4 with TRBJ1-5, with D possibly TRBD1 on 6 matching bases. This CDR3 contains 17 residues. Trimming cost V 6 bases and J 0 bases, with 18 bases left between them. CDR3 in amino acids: CASRGGPVGYSNQPQHF. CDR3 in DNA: TGTGCCAGCAGGGGGGGGCCGGTCGGGTATAGCAATCAGCCCCAGCATTTT.

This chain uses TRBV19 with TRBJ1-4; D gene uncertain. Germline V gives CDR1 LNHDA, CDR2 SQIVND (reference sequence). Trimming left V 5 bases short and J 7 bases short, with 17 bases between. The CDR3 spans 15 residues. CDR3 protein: CASSQQAGGPEKLFF. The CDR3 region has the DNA TGTGCCAGTAGTCAGCAGGCCGGCGGACCTGAAAAACTGTTTTTT. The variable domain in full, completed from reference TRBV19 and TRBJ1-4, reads DGGITQSPKYLFRKEGQNVTLSCEQNLNHDAMYWYRQDPGQGLRLIYYSQIVNDFQKGDIAEGYSVSREKKESFPLTVTSAQKNPTAFYLCASSQQAGGPEKLFFGSGTQLSVL.

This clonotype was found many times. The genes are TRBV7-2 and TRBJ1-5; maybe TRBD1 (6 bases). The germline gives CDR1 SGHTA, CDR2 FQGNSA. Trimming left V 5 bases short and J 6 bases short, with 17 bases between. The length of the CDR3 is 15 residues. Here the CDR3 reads CASSLVGGPGQPQHF. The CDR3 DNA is TGTGCCAGCAGCCTAGTAGGGGGTCCGGGTCAGCCCCAGCATTTT. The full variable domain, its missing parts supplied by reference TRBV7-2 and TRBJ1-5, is GAGVSQSPSNKVTEKGKDVELRCDPISGHTALYWYRQSLGQGLEFLIYFQGNSAPDKSGLPSDRFSAERTGGSVSTLTIQRTQQEDSAVYLCASSLVGGPGQPQHFGDGTRLSIL.

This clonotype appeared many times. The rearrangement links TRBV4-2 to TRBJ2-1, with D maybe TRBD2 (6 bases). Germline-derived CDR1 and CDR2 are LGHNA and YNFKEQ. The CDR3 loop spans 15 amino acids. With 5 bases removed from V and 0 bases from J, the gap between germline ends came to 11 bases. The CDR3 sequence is CASSWDSSSYNEQFF. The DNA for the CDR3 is TGTGCCAGCAGCTGGGACTCAAGCTCCTACAATGAGCAGTTCTTC.

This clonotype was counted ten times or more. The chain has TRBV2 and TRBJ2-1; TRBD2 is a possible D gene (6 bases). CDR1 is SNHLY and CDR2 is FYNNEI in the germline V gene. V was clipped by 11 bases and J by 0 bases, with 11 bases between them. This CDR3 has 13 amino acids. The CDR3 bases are TGTGCCTCGCAGCGGGCCTCCTACAATGAGCAGTTCTTC. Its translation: CASQRASYNEQFF.

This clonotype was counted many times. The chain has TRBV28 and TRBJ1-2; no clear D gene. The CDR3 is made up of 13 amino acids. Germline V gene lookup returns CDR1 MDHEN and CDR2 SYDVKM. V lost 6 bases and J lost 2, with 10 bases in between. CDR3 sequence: CASRAGGNYGYTF. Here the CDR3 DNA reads TGTGCCAGCAGAGCCGGTGGGAACTATGGCTACACCTTC.